This passage covers 15 T cell receptor beta chains from one sample sequenced in a study of T cells in Graves' hyperthyroidism and ophthalmopathy. Amplification of TCR beta CDR3 regions was performed using RNA transcripts as template. Using the HTBI primer set, a first-round RT-PCR was run on the TCR CDR3. TCRdb called the multiplex PCR reads again in MiXCR, with one record for every CDR3 protein. The sample comprises about 570,000 distinct CDR3 sequences, just over 45% of which are singletons, and 15% to 20% rests with the top ten. The sequenced material came from peripheral blood or thyroid tissue (not recorded which). The receptors were gathered from an adult woman with Graves' disease, either hyperthyroidism or ophthalmopathy (not recorded which).

This clonotype was observed many times. The V gene is TRBV20-1, the J gene TRBJ2-7; TRBD2 matches at 10 bases. V lost 1 base, J lost 4 bases, and 7 bases stayed unmatched. This CDR3 comprises 15 residues. Germline values: CDR1 DFQATT, CDR2 SNEGSKA (reference sequence). The CDR3 sequence: CSARVAGGGPYEQYF. The CDR3 DNA is TGCAGTGCTAGAGTAGCGGGAGGAGGCCCGTACGAGCAGTACTTC.

The table lists this clonotype with many counts. The chain recombines TRBV7-6 with TRBJ1-6; TRBD1 is a possible D gene (6 bases). Trimming pared 5 bases from V and 8 bases from J, leaving 10 bases between. Germline CDR1 and CDR2: SGHVS and FNYEAQ. CDR3 length equals 13 residues. The CDR3 is CASSQGRDSPLHF. The CDR3 nucleotides read TGTGCCAGCAGCCAGGGGAGGGATTCACCCCTCCACTTT.

This clonotype came up a few times. The chain employs TRBV7-9 and TRBJ1-2; D is ambiguous. The V gene's germline CDR1 is SEHNR and CDR2 FQNEAQ (reference sequence). The CDR3 contains 14 residues. V shed 3 bases and J shed 10 bases, with 18 bases lying between them. Here the CDR3 reads CASSFPGATADYTF. CDR3 coding DNA: TGTGCCAGCAGCTTCCCAGGAGCCACTGCTGACTACACCTTC.

This clonotype occurred many times. The genes are TRBV10-3 and TRBJ1-1; TRBD1 is a possible D gene (5 bases). The CDR3 loop spans 13 amino acids. The germline CDR1 and CDR2 sequences are ENHRY and SYGVKD. V lost 5 bases to trimming and J lost 8 bases, with 15 bases between them. CDR3 DNA sequence: TGTGCCATCAGTCCTCGAGGGGAAACCGAAGCTTTCTTT. Translating gives CAISPRGETEAFF.

This rearrangement joins TRBV10-3 to TRBJ1-6; 7 bases agree with TRBD1. The germline V gene has CDR1 ENHRY and CDR2 SYGVKD. The CDR3 sequence is 15 residues long. The CDR3 DNA follows: TGTGCTAGAGATCGCGCGCAGGGGACAGATTCACCCCTCCACTTT. Residues: CARDRAQGTDSPLHF.

Ten or more counts support this clonotype. This rearrangement joins TRBV5-1 to TRBJ1-2; D is unclear. The germline CDR1 and CDR2 sequences are SGHRS and YFSETQ. The CDR3 is made up of 14 amino acids. Trimming took off 0 bases at V and 6 bases at J, with 12 bases between the two ends. The CDR3 nucleotides are TGCGCCAGCAGCTTGGTTGCTCCGACCCATGGCTACACCTTC. Translation: CASSLVAPTHGYTF.

The chain has TRBV4-2 and TRBJ2-5; 8 bases agree with TRBD1. Germline CDR1 LGHNA, CDR2 YNFKEQ. The CDR3 is 16 amino acids. Losses at the gene ends were 2 bases for V and 2 bases for J; bases not matched to a gene: 7. DNA for the CDR3: TGTGCCAGCAGCCAATCGACGAACAGGGGGCAAGAGACCCAGTACTTC. Translation gives CASSQSTNRGQETQYF.

This clonotype was found many times. J is TRBJ1-6 and V is TRBV3-1; D not resolved. This CDR3 has 15 residues. V was trimmed by 5 bases and J by 7 bases, leaving 15 bases between them. From germline, CDR1 is LGHDT and CDR2 YNNKEL (reference sequence). CDR3 DNA sequence: TGTGCCAGCAGCTACACTTTGTCCGCGAATTCACCCCTCCACTTT. Translation: CASSYTLSANSPLHF.

This clonotype was seen at least ten times. V is TRBV4-1 and J is TRBJ1-5; D not certain. Germline CDR1 reads MGHRA; CDR2 reads YSYEKL. The CDR3 is 16 amino acids. With 0 bases removed from V and 4 bases from J, the gap between germline ends came to 13 bases. The chain's CDR3 is CASSQEHVAANQPQHF. The CDR3 DNA follows: TGCGCCAGCAGCCAAGAGCACGTGGCAGCGAATCAGCCCCAGCATTTT.

This clonotype was counted many times. The V and J genes are TRBV5-1 and TRBJ2-5, with 10 bases lining up with TRBD2. CDR1 SGHRS and CDR2 YFSETQ come from the germline V gene. This CDR3 is built from 15 residues. V lost 2 bases and J lost 3; bases outside the gene matches: 4. The CDR3 DNA is TGCGCCAGCAGCTTAATGCTAGCGGGAGAAGAGACCCAGTACTTC. As protein: CASSLMLAGEETQYF.

The chain links TRBV29-1 to TRBJ1-2; 7 bases line up with TRBD1. V dropped 7 bases and J dropped 7; count of bases not matched to a gene: 15. This CDR3 comprises 14 residues. Germline V CDR1 and CDR2: SQVTM, ANQGSEA. The CDR3 DNA is TGCAGCGCCCGAGGGACAGCGCGATGGGGTGGCTACACCTTC. It translates to CSARGTARWGGYTF.

The rearrangement uses TRBV7-8 and TRBJ1-4; the D gene is possibly TRBD1 (6 bases). V was cut by 1 base and J by 7 bases, with 13 bases left in between. Germline CDR1 and CDR2: SGHVS and FQNEAQ. The CDR3 totals 15 residues. For the CDR3, the DNA is TGTGCCAGCAGCTTAGTTTTGGTACAGGGTGAAAAACTGTTTTTT. This encodes CASSLVLVQGEKLFF.

About this clonotype itself: It is likely a read error, because the conserved phenylalanine at the end of the CDR3 is missing. The DNA is left out, because the CDR3 cannot be placed on it with certainty; the CDR3 is given as TCRdb lists it. The chain employs TRBV2 and TRBJ1-3. Germline V gene sequence: CDR1 SNHLY, CDR2 FYNNEI. The CDR3 is 14 residues long, counting both termini. Here the CDR3 reads CASSEGETLAGGGT.

This clonotype was counted at least ten times. This chain joins TRBV29-1 and TRBJ1-2, with a tentative D call TRBD1 (5 bases). Per germline, CDR1 SQVTM and CDR2 ANQGSEA. Trimming stripped 5 bases from V and 2 bases from J, with 12 bases between. The CDR3 is 13 residues long. CDR3 nucleotides: TGCAGCGTTACAGGAAGGGAAAACTATGGCTACACCTTC. Residues: CSVTGRENYGYTF.

There are many counts of this clonotype. The chain combines TRBV3-1 with TRBJ2-7; 9 bases fit TRBD1. V was pared by 6 bases and J by 3 bases, with 6 bases of the junction left unmatched. The germline V gene encodes CDR1 LGHDT and CDR2 YNNKEL (reference sequence). There are 14 residues in the CDR3. The CDR3 nucleotides are TGTGCCAGCAGTCCCGGGACAGGGATCTACGAGCAGTACTTC. This gives the protein CASSPGTGIYEQYF.